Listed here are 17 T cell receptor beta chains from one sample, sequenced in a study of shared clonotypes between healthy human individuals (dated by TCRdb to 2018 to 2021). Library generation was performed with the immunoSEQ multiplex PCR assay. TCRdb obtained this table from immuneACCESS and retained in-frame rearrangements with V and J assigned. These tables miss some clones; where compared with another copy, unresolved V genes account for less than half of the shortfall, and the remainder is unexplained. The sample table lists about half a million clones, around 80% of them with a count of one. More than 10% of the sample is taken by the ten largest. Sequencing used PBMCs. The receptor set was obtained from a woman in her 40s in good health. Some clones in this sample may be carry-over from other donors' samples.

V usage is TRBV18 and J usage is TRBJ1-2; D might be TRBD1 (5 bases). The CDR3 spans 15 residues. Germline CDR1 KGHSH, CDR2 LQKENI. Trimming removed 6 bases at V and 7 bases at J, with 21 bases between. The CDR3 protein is CASSPIRDPDPGYTF. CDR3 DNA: TGTGCCAGCTCCCCAATCCGGGACCCAGACCCTGGCTACACCTTC.

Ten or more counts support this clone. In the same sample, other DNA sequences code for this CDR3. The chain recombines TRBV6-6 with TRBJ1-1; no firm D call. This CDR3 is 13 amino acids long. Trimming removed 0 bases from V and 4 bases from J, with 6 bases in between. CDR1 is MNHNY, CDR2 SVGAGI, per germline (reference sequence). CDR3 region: CASSYSISTEAFF. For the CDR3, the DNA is TGTGCCAGCAGTTACTCGATAAGCACTGAAGCTTTCTTT.

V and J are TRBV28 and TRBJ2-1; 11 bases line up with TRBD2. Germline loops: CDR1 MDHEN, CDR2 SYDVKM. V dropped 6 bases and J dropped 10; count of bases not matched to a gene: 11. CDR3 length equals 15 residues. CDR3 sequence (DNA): TGTGCCAGCAGGAGGGGTACTAGCGGGAGTTGGGAGCAGTTCTTC. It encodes CASRRGTSGSWEQFF.

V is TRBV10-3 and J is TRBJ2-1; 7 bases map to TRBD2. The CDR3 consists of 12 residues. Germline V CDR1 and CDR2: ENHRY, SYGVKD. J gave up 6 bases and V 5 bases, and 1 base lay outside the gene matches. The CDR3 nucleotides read TGTGCCATCAGTAGGACTAGCAATGAGCAGTTCTTC. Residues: CAISRTSNEQFF.

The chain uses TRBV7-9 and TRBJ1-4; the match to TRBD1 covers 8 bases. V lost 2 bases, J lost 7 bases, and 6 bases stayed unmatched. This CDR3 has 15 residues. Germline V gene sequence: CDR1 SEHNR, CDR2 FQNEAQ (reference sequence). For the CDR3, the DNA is TGTGCCAGCAGCTTACTACAGGGGGTGGGTGAAAAACTGTTTTTT. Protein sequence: CASSLLQGVGEKLFF.

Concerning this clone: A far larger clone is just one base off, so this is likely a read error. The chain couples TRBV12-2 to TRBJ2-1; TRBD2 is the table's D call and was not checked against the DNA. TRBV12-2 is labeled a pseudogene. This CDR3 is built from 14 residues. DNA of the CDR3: TGTGCAAGTCGCCGCCGACTAGCGGGCTATGAGCAGTTCTTC. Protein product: CASRRRLAGYEQFF.

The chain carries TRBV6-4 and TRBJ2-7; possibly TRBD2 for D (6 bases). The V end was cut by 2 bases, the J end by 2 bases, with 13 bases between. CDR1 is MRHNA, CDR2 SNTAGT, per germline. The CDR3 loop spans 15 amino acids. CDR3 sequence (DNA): TGTGCCAGCAGTGACGCCGGGACGGGGGCCTACGAGCAGTACTTC. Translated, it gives CASSDAGTGAYEQYF.

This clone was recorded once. This chain's CDR3 is CASSIRQATHGGYTF. CDR3 bases: TGTGCCAGCAGCATAAGACAGGCCACCCATGGGGGCTACACCTTC. The rearrangement links TRBV11-2 to TRBJ1-2; the D gene is possibly TRBD1 (6 bases). The CDR3 has 15 amino acids. Germline V gene sequence: CDR1 SGHAT, CDR2 FQNNGV. V lost 5 bases to trimming and J lost 8 bases, with 21 bases between them.

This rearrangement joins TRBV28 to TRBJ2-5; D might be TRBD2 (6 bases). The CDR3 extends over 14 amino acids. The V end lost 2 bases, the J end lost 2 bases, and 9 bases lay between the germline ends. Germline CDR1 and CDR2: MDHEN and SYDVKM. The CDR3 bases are TGTGCCAGCAGTTTAGGTAGCGGACAAGAGACCCAGTACTTC. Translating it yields CASSLGSGQETQYF. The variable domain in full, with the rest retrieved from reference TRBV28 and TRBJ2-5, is DVKVTQSSRYLVKRTGEKVFLECVQDMDHENMFWYRQDPGLGLRLIYFSYDVKMKEKGDIPEGYSVSREKKERFSLILESASTNQTSMYLCASSLGSGQETQYFGPGTRLLVL.

The CDR3 DNA follows: TGTGCCAGCAGCTTCGACCCAAGCTCCTACAATGAGCAGTTCTTC. This translates into CASSFDPSSYNEQFF. The chain couples TRBV5-4 to TRBJ2-1; D gene ambiguous. The ends were cut back, 2 bases at V and 0 bases at J, with 9 bases in the middle. The germline V gene encodes CDR1 SGHNT and CDR2 YYREEE (reference sequence). The CDR3 consists of 15 residues. The full variable domain, completed using reference TRBV5-4 and TRBJ2-1, is ETGVTQSPTHLIKTRGQQVTLRCSSQSGHNTVSWYQQALGQGPQFIFQYYREEENGRGNFPPRFSGLQFPNYSSELNVNALELDDSALYLCASSFDPSSYNEQFFGPGTRLTVL.

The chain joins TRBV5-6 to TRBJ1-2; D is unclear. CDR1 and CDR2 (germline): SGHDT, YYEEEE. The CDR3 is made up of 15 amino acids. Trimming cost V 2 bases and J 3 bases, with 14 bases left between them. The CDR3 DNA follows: TGTGCCAGCAGCTTAACGGTCCGCGGCGACTATGGCTACACCTTC. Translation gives CASSLTVRGDYGYTF.

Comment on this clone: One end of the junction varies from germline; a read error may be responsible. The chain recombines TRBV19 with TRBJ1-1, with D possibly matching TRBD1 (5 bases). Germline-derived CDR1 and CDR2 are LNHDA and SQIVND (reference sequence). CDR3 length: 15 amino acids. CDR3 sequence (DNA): TGTGCCAGTAGTACCCTCGTGGGGCAACGAGGGCCACCGGAATTT. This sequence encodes CASSTLVGQRGPPEF.

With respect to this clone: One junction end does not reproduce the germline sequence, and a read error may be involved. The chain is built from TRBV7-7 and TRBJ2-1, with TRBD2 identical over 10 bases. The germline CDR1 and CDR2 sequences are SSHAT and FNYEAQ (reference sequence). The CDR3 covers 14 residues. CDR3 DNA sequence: TGTGCTAGCAGCTTAGCGGGAGGTCGGAATGAGCAGTTCTTC. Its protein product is CASSLAGGRNEQFF.

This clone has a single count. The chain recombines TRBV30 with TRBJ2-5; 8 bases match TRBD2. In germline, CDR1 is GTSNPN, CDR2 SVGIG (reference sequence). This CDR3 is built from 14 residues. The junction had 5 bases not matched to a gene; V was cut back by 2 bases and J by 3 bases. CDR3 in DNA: TGTGCCTGGAGTTTAGCGGGACCTAAAGAGACCCAGTACTTC. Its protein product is CAWSLAGPKETQYF.

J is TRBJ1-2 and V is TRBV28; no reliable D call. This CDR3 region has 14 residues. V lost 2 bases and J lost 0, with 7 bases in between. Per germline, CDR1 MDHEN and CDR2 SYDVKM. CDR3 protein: CASSLIGTNYGYTF. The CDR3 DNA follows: TGTGCCAGCAGTTTAATCGGCACTAACTATGGCTACACCTTC.

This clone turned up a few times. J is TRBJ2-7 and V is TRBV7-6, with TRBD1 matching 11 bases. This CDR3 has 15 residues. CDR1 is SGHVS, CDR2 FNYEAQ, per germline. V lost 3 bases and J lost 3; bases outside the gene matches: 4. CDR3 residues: CASSLGTGGSYEQYF. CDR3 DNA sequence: TGTGCCAGCAGCTTGGGGACAGGGGGGAGCTACGAGCAGTACTTC.

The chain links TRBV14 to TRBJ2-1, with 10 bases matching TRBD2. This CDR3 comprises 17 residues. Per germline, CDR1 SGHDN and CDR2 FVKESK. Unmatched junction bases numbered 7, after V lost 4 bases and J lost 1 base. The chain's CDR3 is CASSLKAGGTSYNEQFF. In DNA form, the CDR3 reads TGTGCCAGCAGCCTTAAAGCGGGAGGGACGTCCTACAATGAGCAGTTCTTC. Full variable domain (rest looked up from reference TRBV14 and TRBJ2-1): EAGVTQFPSHSVIEKGQTVTLRCDPISGHDNLYWYRRVMGKEIKFLLHFVKESKQDESGMPNNRFLAERTGGTYSTLKVQPAELEDSGVYFCASSLKAGGTSYNEQFFGPGTRLTVL.